This paragraph reports one TCR beta chain. What it recognizes is unknown. The length of the CDR3 is 14 residues. J gave up 3 bases and V 11 bases, and 10 bases lay outside the gene matches. CDR1 is MNHNS and CDR2 is SASEGT in the germline V gene. This sample stems from a study of identical twins. Notes on the study in general: Interpretation of the results relied on cross-sectional statistical analysis and not on following the same donors.

Template switching added a universal primer site; cDNA carried unique molecular identifiers. MiXCR, run by TCRdb on the 5' RACE reads, gives a single entry per CDR3 protein. The profile shows about 500,000 distinct CDR3 sequences, 14% of them singletons. This same sample was also taken into another study, of yellow fever vaccine responses in identical twins.

The V and J genes are TRBV6-1 and TRBJ2-1, with 7 bases fitting TRBD1. Material: CD4+ T cells sorted from blood. The receptor comes from a woman under 30 in good health. The CDR3 is CAGTGTAYYNEQFF. The CDR3 DNA is TGTGCCGGAACCGGGACAGCCTACTACAATGAGCAGTTCTTC.